Listed below are T cell receptor beta chains from one sample, sequenced in a study of spatial heterogeneity in lung cancer. TCRdb redid the calling of the 5' RACE reads with MiXCR, one entry per CDR3 protein. Among about 86,000 distinct CDR3 sequences, 10% to 15% were seen once, and the ten largest hold roughly 4.5%. Sequenced material: PBMCs, taken at surgery. These receptors were obtained from a male donor with early-stage non-small cell lung cancer. Both conserved end residues are part of each CDR3.

V	CDR3
TRBV28	CASSLTGRTQPQHF
TRBV12-3/TRBV12-4	CASSGSAGQPQHF
TRBV12-3/TRBV12-4	CASSSRRDNRQETQYF
TRBV3-1	CASSQGTTEAFF
TRBV20-1	CSARDGASNTEAFF
TRBV20-1	CSANGQGNYGYTF
TRBV6-5	CASSYSRNSPLHF
TRBV9	CASSVLGGPYNEQFF
TRBV2	CASSTGAGYNEQFF
TRBV6-2/TRBV6-3	CASSYFQDLYEQYF
TRBV7-8	CASRRGEGEKLFF
TRBV27	CASSLSEGGELFF
TRBV24-1	CATAGGSHDYNEQFF
TRBV20-1	CSARAPQGGGTEAFF
TRBV29-1	CSVEEKGLAGVVEQFF
TRBV27	CASSLDRGDNQPQHF
TRBV19	CASRLTGGWAGELFF
TRBV29-1	CSVEEGANTGELFF
TRBV9	CASSVEVKGTSYQETQYF
TRBV30	CAWSSTGPGSGQYF
TRBV5-1	CASSQGTGDQPQHF
TRBV29-1	CSVGDGSSGANVLTF
TRBV5-1	CASSLETSGGGSYEQYF
TRBV19	CASSIRDRVSTGYTF
TRBV3-1	CASSQVRSEQYF
TRBV7-2	CASSLMWTGQETQYF
TRBV20-1	CSADNPGPLKGYTF
TRBV7-8	CASSLRLAGPYEQYF
TRBV12-3/TRBV12-4	CASSLSPNNSPLHF
TRBV18	CASSPGAGANEQYF
TRBV30	CAWRPAPAGNTIYF
TRBV5-1	CASSLGRSGTSGTDTQYF
TRBV5-1	CASSLKAYYKQYF
TRBV3-1	CASSQGRGYEQYF
TRBV12-3/TRBV12-4	CATSKPPEDTQYF
TRBV5-6	CASFPEGLAGTTGELFF
TRBV27	CASSYLNREKLFF
TRBV12-5	CASGLGRDTEAFF
TRBV29-1	CSVGGAVNEKLFF
TRBV7-2	CASSLAPGTRSEQFF
TRBV5-5	CASSLGRILYEQYF
TRBV6-2/TRBV6-3	CASTSAGVPYEQYF
TRBV5-1	CASSLDGVNTEAFF
TRBV6-1	CASSEASGGLGYEQFF
TRBV7-9	CASNRGASGGYNEQFF
TRBV7-9	CASTLSGPGGGEQYF
TRBV5-1	CASSFERGEQFF
TRBV9	CASSVGPGPTYGYTF
TRBV14	CASSQLAGAEAFF